These 32 T cell receptor beta chains were all obtained from the same sample, sequenced in a study of shared clonotypes between healthy human individuals (dated by TCRdb to 2020 to 2021). Library generation was performed with the immunoSEQ multiplex PCR assay. TCRdb retrieved this table from immuneACCESS and kept in-frame rearrangements only. Not all clones are present; in checked studies, unresolved V genes account for under half, and no reason is known for the remainder. Across this sample there are about 560,000 clones, with around 81% seen only once. The top ten hold around 12% of the sample. Specimen: PBMCs. The source of these receptors is a middle-aged woman in good health. Some clones in this sample may be carry-over from other donors' samples.

The chain combines TRBV10-3 with TRBJ1-1; no reliable D call. The CDR3 contains 14 residues. The germline CDR1 and CDR2 sequences are ENHRY and SYGVKD. V was trimmed by 7 bases and J by 3 bases, leaving 15 bases between them. The CDR3 sequence is CAITAPGRDTEAFF. The CDR3 coding sequence is TGTGCCATCACCGCTCCTGGAAGAGACACTGAAGCTTTCTTT.

The chain recombines TRBV18 with TRBJ2-7; 11 nucleotides align to TRBD2. V shed 5 bases and J 0 bases; nucleotides not matched to a gene: 3. The CDR3 has 15 residues. CDR1 is KGHSH and CDR2 is LQKENI in the germline V gene. CDR3 coding DNA: TGTGCCAGCTCAGCCACTAGCGGGAGCTCCTACGAGCAGTACTTC. Amino acids: CASSATSGSSYEQYF. The complete variable domain, with remaining parts taken from reference TRBV18 and TRBJ2-7, reads NAGVMQNPRHLVRRRGQEARLRCSPMKGHSHVYWYRQLPEEGLKFMVYLQKENIIDESGMPKERFSAEFPKEGPSILRIQQVVRGDSAAYFCASSATSGSSYEQYFGPGTRLTVT.

The CDR3 spells CASSLDREQYF. The DNA of the CDR3 is TGTGCCAGCAGCTTGGACAGGGAGCAGTACTTC. The chain carries TRBV5-4 and TRBJ2-7; tentatively, D is TRBD1 (5 bases). Germline lookup yields CDR1 SGHNT and CDR2 YYREEE (reference sequence). V was clipped by 0 bases and J by 7 bases, with 5 bases between them. The CDR3 has 11 amino acids.

V usage is TRBV30 and J usage is TRBJ2-2; D call uncertain. This CDR3 comprises 14 residues. V was cut by 1 base and J by 5 bases, with 11 bases left in between. Germline CDR1 GTSNPN, CDR2 SVGIG (reference sequence). The DNA of the CDR3 is TGTGCCTGGAGTGACCGAGGACGGACCGGGGAGCTGTTTTTT. Translating gives CAWSDRGRTGELFF.

The gene calls are TRBV7-3 and TRBJ1-1, with no clear D. Trimming removed 0 bases from V and 5 bases from J, with 10 bases in between. Germline V lookup: CDR1 SGHTA, CDR2 FQGTGA. CDR3 size: 14 residues. CDR3 sequence: CASSLTGKGTEAFF. The CDR3 coding sequence is TGTGCCAGCAGCTTAACCGGGAAAGGGACTGAAGCTTTCTTT.

The V gene is TRBV19, the J gene TRBJ2-5; D may be TRBD1 (6 bases). V was pared by 1 base and J by 2 bases, with 11 bases between. CDR1 is LNHDA, CDR2 SQIVND, per germline (reference sequence). The CDR3 runs 15 residues. The CDR3 DNA sequence: TGTGCCAGTAGTATAGTCGCGACAGGACAAGAGACCCAGTACTTC. It specifies CASSIVATGQETQYF.

CDR3 in DNA: TGTGCCAGTAGTACCCTGGATGAGCAGTTCTTC. This codes for CASSTLDEQFF. V usage is TRBV19 and J usage is TRBJ2-1, with D uncertain. Trimming removed 4 bases at V and 8 bases at J, with 6 bases between. Germline-derived CDR1 and CDR2 are LNHDA and SQIVND (reference sequence). The CDR3 has 11 residues.

This chain joins TRBV2 and TRBJ2-2; TRBD1 is a possible D gene (5 bases). The CDR3 is 14 residues long. V lost 3 bases and J 3 bases, leaving 8 bases between the germline ends. Germline lookup yields CDR1 SNHLY and CDR2 FYNNEI. The DNA of the CDR3 is TGTGCCAGCAGTGAGTACAGGTACACCGGGGAGCTGTTTTTT. Amino acid sequence: CASSEYRYTGELFF.

The chain employs TRBV30 and TRBJ2-3; D unresolved. Germline V gene sequence: CDR1 GTSNPN, CDR2 SVGIG (reference sequence). The CDR3 loop spans 13 amino acids. CDR3 protein: CTRSGGGTDTQYF. In nucleotides, the CDR3 is TGTACCCGATCTGGCGGAGGCACAGATACGCAGTATTTT.

The V call is TRBV7-2, the J call TRBJ1-4; D is uncertain. Deletions cut 2 bases from V and 4 bases from J, with 14 bases between. Germline values: CDR1 SGHTA, CDR2 FQGNSA. This CDR3 has 16 amino acids. CDR3 sequence: CASSLTRTRNNEKLFF. DNA for the CDR3: TGTGCCAGCAGCTTAACGCGAACCCGAAATAATGAAAAACTGTTTTTT.

The V gene is TRBV28, the J gene TRBJ1-5, with 11 bases aligning to TRBD1. Looked up from germline, CDR1 is MDHEN and CDR2 is SYDVKM. V was pared by 6 bases and J by 2 bases, with 3 bases of the junction left unmatched. There are 15 residues in the CDR3. The CDR3 sequence is CASRPGQGGNQPQHF. The CDR3 DNA is TGTGCCAGCAGGCCGGGACAGGGGGGCAATCAGCCCCAGCATTTT. The full variable domain, rest sourced from reference TRBV28 and TRBJ1-5, is DVKVTQSSRYLVKRTGEKVFLECVQDMDHENMFWYRQDPGLGLRLIYFSYDVKMKEKGDIPEGYSVSREKKERFSLILESASTNQTSMYLCASRPGQGGNQPQHFGDGTRLSIL.

In this sample, this clone turned up once. The rearrangement joins TRBV30 to TRBJ1-6; unclear D gene. The CDR3 runs to 13 residues. Trimming shortened V by 4 bases and J by 8 bases, and 12 bases separated the two germline ends. The germline CDR1 and CDR2 sequences are GTSNPN and SVGIG (reference sequence). The CDR3 protein is CAWNLHLDSPLHF. CDR3 nucleotides: TGTGCCTGGAATCTTCATCTTGATTCACCCCTCCACTTT.

The V gene is TRBV7-8, the J gene TRBJ2-7; perhaps TRBD2 as D (6 bases). This CDR3 contains 15 residues. Deletions cut 4 bases from V and 0 bases from J, with 13 bases between. Germline V gives CDR1 SGHVS, CDR2 FQNEAQ. CDR3 DNA sequence: TGTGCCAGCAGCTCGCGGGCCGGGAGCTCCTACGAGCAGTACTTC. Protein sequence: CASSSRAGSSYEQYF.

The chain combines TRBV5-4 with TRBJ2-1; 11 positions agree with TRBD2. The trim removed 4 bases at V and 3 bases at J, leaving 15 bases unmatched. The CDR3 spans 19 residues. In germline, CDR1 is SGHNT, CDR2 YYREEE (reference sequence). CDR3 region: CASSPADGRLAGNYNEQFF. The CDR3 DNA reads as TGTGCCAGCAGCCCGGCAGACGGAAGACTAGCGGGAAACTACAATGAGCAGTTCTTC.

V and J are TRBV5-8 and TRBJ2-5; D possibly corresponds to TRBD2 (7 bases). Germline V gives CDR1 SGHTS, CDR2 YDEGEE. Trimming shortened V by 2 bases and J by 5 bases, and 16 bases separated the two germline ends. The length of the CDR3 is 15 residues. CDR3: CASSFRGKGGETQYF. The CDR3 bases are TGTGCCAGCAGCTTCCGCGGCAAGGGGGGGGAGACCCAGTACTTC.

CDR3 DNA: TGTGCCAGTAGTACTACACAGGGAGGGTTGTACGAGCAGTACTTC. It codes for CASSTTQGGLYEQYF. The V call is TRBV19, the J call TRBJ2-7; D is possibly TRBD2 (7 bases). This CDR3 is 15 amino acids long. Looked up from germline, CDR1 is LNHDA and CDR2 is SQIVND (reference sequence). Trimming took 4 bases from V and 4 from J, leaving 17 bases between them.

V is TRBV6-6 and J is TRBJ2-2, with no clear D. V was clipped by 2 bases and J by 0 bases, with 10 bases between them. CDR3 length: 16 residues. CDR1 MNHNY and CDR2 SVGAGI come from the germline V gene (reference sequence). The CDR3 sequence is CASSYPARANTGELFF. CDR3 DNA: TGTGCCAGCAGTTACCCGGCACGGGCGAACACCGGGGAGCTGTTTTTT.

This clone was seen a handful of times. V gene TRBV30 combines with J gene TRBJ2-1, with 12 bases fitting TRBD2. Germline CDR1 is GTSNPN and CDR2 is SVGIG (reference sequence). This CDR3 spans 18 amino acids. V was clipped by 2 bases and J by 0 bases; unmatched bases: 8. This CDR3 is CAWSPGLAGPSSYNEQFF. The CDR3 nucleotides are TGTGCCTGGAGTCCCGGACTAGCGGGGCCAAGCTCCTACAATGAGCAGTTCTTC.

The CDR3 loop reads CASSTGLAVHQETQYF. The CDR3 DNA is TGTGCCAGCAGTACTGGACTAGCGGTCCATCAAGAGACCCAGTACTTC. The chain couples TRBV7-3 to TRBJ2-5; 10 nucleotides agree with TRBD2. The CDR3 length is 16 residues. The germline gives CDR1 SGHTA, CDR2 FQGTGA. The trim removed 6 bases at V and 2 bases at J, leaving 9 bases unmatched.

Of note for this clone: Other DNA sequences from this sample encode an identical CDR3 as well. V usage is TRBV9 and J usage is TRBJ2-3; 9 bases agree with TRBD2. Germline V gene sequence: CDR1 SGDLS, CDR2 YYNGEE. The trim removed 2 bases at V and 3 bases at J, leaving 1 base unmatched. The CDR3 covers 14 residues. CDR3 sequence reads: CASSVLAGTDTQYF. The DNA for the CDR3 is TGTGCCAGCAGCGTGCTAGCGGGGACAGATACGCAGTATTTT.

The rearrangement links TRBV28 to TRBJ1-2, with a tentative D call TRBD1 (6 bases). Germline V gene data show CDR1 as MDHEN and CDR2 as SYDVKM. The CDR3 is 19 amino acids. The V end lost 3 bases, the J end lost 2 bases, and 25 bases lay between the germline ends. The CDR3: CASSFSGALLNGNNYGYTF. CDR3 in DNA: TGTGCCAGCAGTTTTTCAGGGGCCCTCTTGAACGGCAACAACTATGGCTACACCTTC.

CDR3 bases: TGTGTATGCGGGGAGACTAGCGACGAGCAGTACTTC. Translated, it gives CVCGETSDEQYF. This rearrangement joins TRBV7-9 to TRBJ2-5; 8 bases align to TRBD2. The DNA end favors TRBJ2-7, so the J call may be wrong. This CDR3 region has 12 residues. The germline V gene has CDR1 SEHNR and CDR2 FQNEAQ (reference sequence).

The CDR3 reads CASSLGVAGGTGELFF. CDR3 sequence (DNA): TGTGCCAGCAGCTTAGGTGTCGCGGGAGGCACCGGGGAGCTGTTTTTT. The chain has TRBV7-2 and TRBJ2-2; 8 nucleotides line up with TRBD2. V shed 1 base, J shed 4 bases, and the junction held 5 bases outside the gene matches. Looked up from germline, CDR1 is SGHTA and CDR2 is FQGNSA. The CDR3 extends over 16 amino acids.

The count of this clone is one. The chain employs TRBV28 and TRBJ1-1; 7 positions match TRBD1. The CDR3 totals 15 residues. CDR1 and CDR2 (germline): MDHEN, SYDVKM. V was pared by 3 bases and J by 5 bases, with 9 bases of the junction left unmatched. CDR3 nucleotide sequence: TGTGCCAGCAGTTTCCCCACGACAGGGAAAACTGAAGCTTTCTTT. It translates to CASSFPTTGKTEAFF.

The rearrangement uses TRBV9 and TRBJ2-2, with D possibly matching TRBD2 (6 bases). The germline V and J ends were trimmed by 0 bases and 0 bases, with 12 bases remaining between them. Germline V gene lookup returns CDR1 SGDLS and CDR2 YYNGEE. The CDR3 contains 17 residues. The CDR3 here is CASSVASASANTGELFF. Written as DNA, the CDR3 is TGTGCCAGCAGCGTAGCTAGTGCTAGCGCGAACACCGGGGAGCTGTTTTTT. Supplemented by reference TRBV9 and TRBJ2-2, the full variable domain reads DSGVTQTPKHLITATGQRVTLRCSPRSGDLSVYWYQQSLDQGLQFLIQYYNGEERAKGNILERFSAQQFPDLHSELNLSSLELGDSALYFCASSVASASANTGELFFGEGSRLTVL.

This chain joins TRBV6-1 and TRBJ2-1; D is unclear. Germline loops: CDR1 MNHNS, CDR2 SASEGT. Trimming pared 7 bases from V and 3 bases from J, leaving 7 bases between. This CDR3 comprises 12 residues. The CDR3 nucleotides are TGTGCCAGCATCCGCGACTACAATGAGCAGTTCTTC. This sequence encodes CASIRDYNEQFF.

This clone was recorded once. The rearrangement links TRBV5-1 to TRBJ1-2; no clear D. Trimming stripped 2 bases from V and 6 bases from J, with 17 bases between. Germline V gives CDR1 SGHRS, CDR2 YFSETQ. The length of the CDR3 is 15 residues. CDR3: CASSFADLFGDGYTF. The CDR3 DNA reads as TGCGCCAGCAGCTTTGCAGACCTCTTTGGGGATGGCTACACCTTC. The whole variable domain, remainder taken from reference TRBV5-1 and TRBJ1-2, is KAGVTQTPRYLIKTRGQQVTLSCSPISGHRSVSWYQQTPGQGLQFLFEYFSETQRNKGNFPGRFSGRQFSNSRSEMNVSTLELGDSALYLCASSFADLFGDGYTFGSGTRLTVV.

The chain links TRBV6-6 to TRBJ2-7, with D possibly being TRBD2 (6 bases). Germline V gives CDR1 MNHNY, CDR2 SVGAGI (reference sequence). The CDR3 is 12 residues long. V was shortened by 4 bases and J by 6 bases, with 10 bases between the two germline ends. CDR3 in DNA: TGTGCCAGCAGTTCCGCGGAGGGCGAGCAGTACTTC. It codes for CASSSAEGEQYF.

The J gene is TRBJ2-1, the V gene TRBV9, with D unresolved. Germline V gene data show CDR1 as SGDLS and CDR2 as YYNGEE. The CDR3 length is 16 residues. V was cut by 0 bases and J by 5 bases, with 15 bases left in between. Here the CDR3 DNA reads TGTGCCAGCAGCGTAGAGATCCAGTTACCCCACAATGAGCAGTTCTTC. Protein product: CASSVEIQLPHNEQFF.

The V call is TRBV5-6, the J call TRBJ2-7, with D possibly matching TRBD1 (7 bases). The CDR3 spans 14 residues. Trimming took off 5 bases at V and 6 bases at J, with 18 bases between the two ends. Per germline, CDR1 SGHDT and CDR2 YYEEEE. CDR3 amino acids: CASSDPGQGGEQYF. CDR3 in DNA: TGTGCCAGCAGTGACCCCGGGCAGGGGGGCGAGCAGTACTTC. Full variable domain (rest looked up from reference TRBV5-6 and TRBJ2-7): DAGVTQSPTHLIKTRGQQVTLRCSPKSGHDTVSWYQQALGQGPQFIFQYYEEEERQRGNFPDRFSGHQFPNYSSELNVNALLLGDSALYLCASSDPGQGGEQYFGPGTRLTVT.

V usage is TRBV7-8 and J usage is TRBJ2-7; D is unclear. Germline values: CDR1 SGHVS, CDR2 FQNEAQ. This CDR3 spans 14 amino acids. Trimming removed 5 bases at V and 6 bases at J, with 17 bases between. In DNA form, the CDR3 reads TGTGCCAGCAGCACCACACGTTATCAGCCCGAGCAGTACTTC. It specifies CASSTTRYQPEQYF.

In its sample, this clone was seen many times. Other DNA sequences of this sample code for an identical CDR3. The V and J genes are TRBV7-2 and TRBJ2-3; TRBD1 might be the D (6 bases). The V gene lost 3 bases and the J gene lost 6 bases, with 10 bases spanning the gap. CDR1 SGHTA and CDR2 FQGNSA come from the germline V gene. The CDR3 spans 13 residues. The CDR3: CASSFAQGDTQYF. CDR3 DNA: TGTGCCAGCAGCTTTGCTCAGGGGGATACGCAGTATTTT.